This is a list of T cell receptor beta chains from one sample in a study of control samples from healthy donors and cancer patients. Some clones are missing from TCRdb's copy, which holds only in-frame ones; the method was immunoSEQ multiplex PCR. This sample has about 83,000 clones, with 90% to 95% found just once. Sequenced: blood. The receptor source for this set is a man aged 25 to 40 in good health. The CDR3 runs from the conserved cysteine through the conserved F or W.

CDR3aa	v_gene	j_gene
CASSRDFAGGYTF	TRBV19	TRBJ1-2
CASRAGQGVYGYTF	TRBV5-4	TRBJ1-2
CASSHQTGGSYEQYF	TRBV4-1	TRBJ2-7
CASSDKWAGVNIQYF	TRBV6-1	TRBJ2-4
CASSLWGGSYNEQFF	TRBV7-9	TRBJ2-1
CAWSWGDGPGELFF	TRBV30	TRBJ1-4
CASSVLVSLRDSRGGYTF	TRBV5-5	TRBJ1-2
CASSYWMIAKNIQYF	TRBV6-2/TRBV6-3	TRBJ2-4
CASSYSTVNEQFF	TRBV6-6	TRBJ2-1
CASSQNRGFNGYTF	TRBV23-1	TRBJ1-2
CASSPKPGANVLTF	TRBV4-3	TRBJ2-6